The 3 T cell receptor beta chains in this list originate from one sample, sequenced in a study of blood T cell repertoires in COVID-19. Some clones are missing from TCRdb's copy, which holds only in-frame ones; the method was immunoSEQ multiplex PCR. The sample contains some 120,000 clones, 90% of which appear only once. Sequenced: peripheral blood. Every receptor here comes from a man between 50 and 59 years old with active COVID-19.

DNA of the CDR3: TGTGCCAGCAGTTTCTGGAGCGAGGGCTACACCTTC. Translation: CASSFWSEGYTF. The chain links TRBV12-3 or TRBV12-4 to TRBJ1-2; D not resolved. The CDR3 has 12 residues. V dropped 3 bases and J dropped 8 bases, with 10 bases sitting between them.

This clone was seen a single time. This sequence joins TRBV19 and TRBJ1-5, with TRBD1 identical over 9 bases. The CDR3 is 14 residues long. Losses at the gene ends were 3 bases for V and 4 bases for J; bases not matched to a gene: 1. From germline, CDR1 is LNHDA and CDR2 SQIVND (reference sequence). This CDR3 is CASSMGQGNQPQHF. The DNA of the CDR3 is TGTGCCAGTAGTATGGGACAGGGTAATCAGCCCCAGCATTTT.

The V and J genes are TRBV19 and TRBJ1-5; 7 bases are shared with TRBD1. V lost 7 bases to trimming and J lost 4 bases; unmatched junction nucleotides: 7. CDR1 is LNHDA and CDR2 is SQIVND in the germline V gene (reference sequence). The CDR3 consists of 14 residues. This CDR3 reads CASTTGQINQPQHF. For the CDR3, the DNA is TGTGCCAGTACCACGGGACAGATAAATCAGCCCCAGCATTTT.